These T cell receptor beta chains were read from a single sample in a study of vaccination and CD4 T cells after COVID-19. TCRdb reprocessed the PCR reads with MiXCR, giving one entry per CDR3 protein. This table holds several thousand distinct CDR3 sequences, roughly 23% found once. These receptors lack a known antigen. Sequenced material: CD4+ T cells from blood, cultured in vitro. These receptors were obtained from a human donor in good health. Both conserved end residues are trimmed from each CDR3. Clone size is stated in some rows and not others, as once, few, many or a class when expanded.

J gene: TRBJ1-5
clone size: few
V gene: TRBV7-2
CDR3 protein: ASSMTGNSNQPQH

J gene: TRBJ2-4
clone size: NA
V gene: TRBV20-1
CDR3 protein: SAREGALSDIQY

J gene: TRBJ2-3
clone size: NA
V gene: TRBV29-1
CDR3 protein: SVGQGATDTQY

J gene: TRBJ1-6
clone size: NA
V gene: TRBV28
CDR3 protein: ASSSYTELLTLH

J gene: TRBJ2-5
clone size: NA
V gene: TRBV12-5
CDR3 protein: ASGLGAGGLETQY

J gene: TRBJ2-7
clone size: NA
V gene: TRBV18
CDR3 protein: ASSPDRDTYEQY

J gene: TRBJ2-2
clone size: few
V gene: TRBV19
CDR3 protein: ASRIYGTPNTGELF

J gene: TRBJ1-5
clone size: NA
V gene: TRBV6-9
CDR3 protein: ASSYRTENQPQH

J gene: TRBJ1-5
clone size: medium-sized
V gene: TRBV24-1
CDR3 protein: ATSDGDTNQPQH

J gene: TRBJ2-7
clone size: NA
V gene: TRBV7-6
CDR3 protein: ASSLDEGPYEQY

J gene: TRBJ2-5
clone size: medium-sized
V gene: TRBV7-9
CDR3 protein: ASSPLQGPQETQY

J gene: TRBJ2-3
clone size: NA
V gene: TRBV6-1
CDR3 protein: ASSLVGGFTDTQY

J gene: TRBJ1-2
clone size: NA
V gene: TRBV25-1
CDR3 protein: ASRDRDLHGYT

J gene: TRBJ2-6
clone size: NA
V gene: TRBV7-3
CDR3 protein: ASSLIGYGANVLT

J gene: TRBJ1-2
clone size: NA
V gene: TRBV9
CDR3 protein: ASSAFSNYGYT

J gene: TRBJ1-2
clone size: NA
V gene: TRBV5-4
CDR3 protein: ASSLGLNTNYGYT

J gene: TRBJ1-2
clone size: NA
V gene: TRBV5-1
CDR3 protein: ASSLGGESGYT

J gene: TRBJ1-5
clone size: NA
V gene: TRBV7-9
CDR3 protein: ASSSAVGAHGSNQPQH

J gene: TRBJ1-1
clone size: few
V gene: TRBV6-1
CDR3 protein: ASSEQGETEAF

J gene: TRBJ1-6
clone size: NA
V gene: TRBV5-6
CDR3 protein: ASSPVPENSPLH

J gene: TRBJ2-2
clone size: NA
V gene: TRBV7-8
CDR3 protein: ASSLAQGTGELF

J gene: TRBJ2-3
clone size: medium-sized
V gene: TRBV7-9
CDR3 protein: ASNSGGTTDTQY

J gene: TRBJ2-3
clone size: NA
V gene: TRBV5-1
CDR3 protein: ASSIGQGAPSTDTQY

J gene: TRBJ2-6
clone size: few
V gene: TRBV6-1
CDR3 protein: ASSPTDSGANVLT

J gene: TRBJ2-2
clone size: few
V gene: TRBV20-1
CDR3 protein: SAIRQGAGTGELF

J gene: TRBJ1-1
clone size: medium-sized
V gene: TRBV6-1
CDR3 protein: ASSEGLRGEAF

J gene: TRBJ1-1
clone size: NA
V gene: TRBV11-2
CDR3 protein: ASGAQGNTEAF

J gene: TRBJ1-5
clone size: NA
V gene: TRBV20-1
CDR3 protein: SANRGNQPQH

J gene: TRBJ2-2
clone size: NA
V gene: TRBV28
CDR3 protein: ASSSDGQGSIYQPPPAGSLF

J gene: TRBJ2-4
clone size: few
V gene: TRBV20-1
CDR3 protein: SARSSQAKNIQY

J gene: TRBJ1-5
clone size: few
V gene: TRBV19
CDR3 protein: ASSRTDRGLNQPQH

J gene: TRBJ1-1
clone size: NA
V gene: TRBV30
CDR3 protein: AWSPRMNTEAF